This T cell receptor beta chain emerged from a study of identical twins. Study-level results: Invariant MAIT and iNKT cells may have partly biased zero-insertion analyses. Carriage of fewer insertions was seen in abundant cord blood beta clonotypes, whereas memory repertoires showed none. Surplus twin overlap in beta out-of-frame sequences was less pronounced.

Worth noting for this clonotype: The antigen remains undetermined.

TCRdb itself ran the 5' RACE reads through MiXCR, one entry per CDR3 protein. The sample records 650,000 to 800,000 distinct CDR3 sequences, 8.6% being singletons. V lost 10 bases to trimming and J lost 2 bases, with 15 bases between them. Germline V CDR1 and CDR2: ENHRY, SYGVKD. The CDR3 spans 13 residues. The same data also contributed to another study, on yellow fever vaccine responses in identical twins. That publication notes: Twins' T cell vaccine responses reportedly looked partly convergent, partly personalized.

The rearrangement uses TRBV10-3 and TRBJ2-7, with D perhaps matching TRBD1 (6 bases). The sequenced sample consisted of PBMCs. The clonotype was recovered from a woman aged 18-29 years in good health. CDR3 in DNA: TGTGCCACCAGGGCAGGGGACCCCTACGAGCAGTACTTC. Encoded protein: CATRAGDPYEQYF.